These 18 T cell receptor beta chains originate from one sample sequenced in a study of control samples from healthy donors and cancer patients. Generated by immunoSEQ multiplex PCR, the TCRdb table keeps only in-frame clones and is missing some. In the table there are approximately 60,000 clones, over 75% of which are singletons. Input material: PBMCs. Source of these receptors: a woman in her forties or fifties with colorectal cancer.

The chain is built from TRBV2 and TRBJ1-1; D is unresolved. Germline-derived CDR1 and CDR2 are SNHLY and FYNNEI. The CDR3 extends over 13 amino acids. Trimming stripped 2 bases from V and 3 bases from J, with 7 bases between. DNA for the CDR3: TGTGCCAGCAGTGAATTGGAGGACACTGAAGCTTTCTTT. As protein: CASSELEDTEAFF.

This sequence joins TRBV5-1 and TRBJ1-1; no firm D call. This CDR3 comprises 15 residues. Per germline, CDR1 SGHRS and CDR2 YFSETQ. The ends were cut back, 2 bases at V and 3 bases at J, with 14 bases in the middle. Here the CDR3 reads CASSFGPGRDTEAFF. The CDR3 DNA follows: TGCGCCAGCAGCTTCGGACCCGGGAGGGACACTGAAGCTTTCTTT.

The chain links TRBV24-1 to TRBJ2-1; unclear D gene. With 2 bases removed from V and 0 bases from J, the gap between germline ends came to 4 bases. The CDR3 contains 14 residues. Germline CDR1 reads KGHDR; CDR2 reads SFDVKD. The CDR3 loop is CATSDSDSYNEQFF. As DNA, the CDR3 is TGTGCCACCAGTGATTCGGACTCCTACAATGAGCAGTTCTTC.

This clone appeared a single time. This sequence joins TRBV7-9 and TRBJ2-5, with D perhaps given as TRBD1 or TRBD2 (6 bases each). Trimming took off 4 bases at V and 3 bases at J, with 12 bases between the two ends. Germline V CDR1 and CDR2: SEHNR, FQNEAQ (reference sequence). The CDR3 spans 14 residues. The CDR3 nucleotides read TGTGCCAGCAGCTCTGTAGGGGGGAAAGAGACCCAGTACTTC. It specifies CASSSVGGKETQYF. Full variable domain (missing parts from reference TRBV7-9 and TRBJ2-5): DTGVSQNPRHKITKRGQNVTFRCDPISEHNRLYWYRQTLGQGPEFLTYFQNEAQLEKSRLLSDRFSAERPKGSFSTLEIQRTEQGDSAMYLCASSSVGGKETQYFGPGTRLLVL.

The chain employs TRBV5-1 and TRBJ2-3; D not certain. Germline assignment: CDR1 SGHRS and CDR2 YFSETQ. Trimming shortened V by 0 bases and J by 0 bases, and 11 bases separated the two germline ends. This CDR3 spans 16 amino acids. CDR3 DNA sequence: TGCGCCAGCAGCTTGGTTCCAGCGACTAGCACAGATACGCAGTATTTT. Its translation is CASSLVPATSTDTQYF.

The chain couples TRBV9 to TRBJ2-1; TRBD1 matches at 7 bases. After removal of 3 bases from V and 4 bases from J, the junction contained 7 bases not matched to a gene. The germline V gene encodes CDR1 SGDLS and CDR2 YYNGEE. The CDR3 contains 15 residues. The CDR3 sequence: CASSARQGEYNEQFF. CDR3 bases: TGTGCCAGCAGCGCAAGACAGGGAGAGTACAATGAGCAGTTCTTC. The full variable domain, rest sourced from reference TRBV9 and TRBJ2-1, is DSGVTQTPKHLITATGQRVTLRCSPRSGDLSVYWYQQSLDQGLQFLIQYYNGEERAKGNILERFSAQQFPDLHSELNLSSLELGDSALYFCASSARQGEYNEQFFGPGTRLTVL.

The chain is built from TRBV6-5 and TRBJ1-2, with D possibly matching TRBD1 (5 bases). The length of the CDR3 is 12 residues. V gave up 3 bases and J gave up 5 bases, with 7 bases separating them. Germline assignment: CDR1 MNHEY and CDR2 SVGAGI. CDR3 region: CASSYDRYGYTF. CDR3 sequence (DNA): TGTGCCAGCAGTTATGACAGATATGGCTACACCTTC.

This chain links TRBV5-5 with TRBJ1-3, with 7 bases that match TRBD1. The V and J ends lost 3 bases and 0 bases, in that order; junction bases with no gene match: 3. Per the germline V gene, CDR1 is SGHKS and CDR2 is YYEKEE (reference sequence). The CDR3 is 15 residues long. CDR3 DNA sequence: TGTGCCAGCAGCTGGGACAGATCCTCTGGAAACACCATATATTTT. Protein product: CASSWDRSSGNTIYF.

V is TRBV7-6 and J is TRBJ2-2; D ambiguous. Germline V gene sequence: CDR1 SGHVS, CDR2 FNYEAQ. V lost 1 base, J lost 2 bases, and 2 bases lay in between. The CDR3 has 13 amino acids. CDR3 region: CASSLDNTGELFF. The CDR3 DNA is TGTGCCAGCAGCTTAGACAACACCGGGGAGCTGTTTTTT.

The J gene is TRBJ1-3, the V gene TRBV27; D remains ambiguous. The ends were cut back, 5 bases at V and 0 bases at J, with 14 bases in the middle. There are 16 residues in the CDR3. Germline CDR1 and CDR2: MNHEY and SMNVEV (reference sequence). The CDR3 nucleotides are TGTGCCAGCAGTGTTACTGGGAGATTCTCTGGAAACACCATATATTTT. Its protein product is CASSVTGRFSGNTIYF.

The V gene is TRBV7-2, the J gene TRBJ1-1; no clear D. The V and J ends lost 1 base and 5 bases respectively, with 14 bases between them. The V gene's germline CDR1 is SGHTA and CDR2 FQGNSA. The CDR3 is made up of 15 amino acids. The chain's CDR3 is CASSLGSVVETEAFF. CDR3 bases: TGTGCCAGCAGCTTAGGTTCGGTCGTAGAGACTGAAGCTTTCTTT.

The chain carries TRBV5-1 and TRBJ2-7, with 8 bases identical to TRBD2. The V gene's germline CDR1 is SGHRS and CDR2 YFSETQ. V dropped 1 base and J dropped 1; count of bases not matched to a gene: 4. This CDR3 contains 15 residues. Here the CDR3 reads CASSLTLAGSYEQYF. For the CDR3, the DNA is TGCGCCAGCAGCTTGACATTAGCGGGATCCTACGAGCAGTACTTC.

The rearrangement joins TRBV25-1 to TRBJ1-1; TRBD1 is a possible D gene (6 bases). CDR1 and CDR2 from the germline V gene are MGHDK and SYGVNS. This CDR3 is built from 15 residues. The V gene lost 7 bases and the J gene lost 4 bases, with 19 bases spanning the gap. CDR3: CASNDTQGEGTEAFF. The CDR3 DNA sequence: TGTGCCAGCAATGACACACAGGGAGAGGGCACTGAAGCTTTCTTT.

The rearrangement links TRBV18 to TRBJ1-3, with D possibly being TRBD1 (5 bases). The CDR3 is 14 amino acids. Germline V gene sequence: CDR1 KGHSH, CDR2 LQKENI. V was clipped by 0 bases and J by 7 bases, with 10 bases between them. DNA of the CDR3: TGTGCCAGCTCACCACCCGCAGGGACGAACACCATATATTTT. It translates to CASSPPAGTNTIYF.

The chain joins TRBV3-1 (or the pseudogene TRBV3-2) to TRBJ2-5, with 9 bases identical to TRBD1. J was trimmed by 2 bases and V by 5 bases; bases with no gene match: 3. The CDR3 runs 14 residues. CDR1 is LGHDT and CDR2 is YNNKEL in the germline V gene (reference sequence). CDR3 DNA: TGTGCCAGCAGCGTCGGGACAGGGCAAGAGACCCAGTACTTC. Residues: CASSVGTGQETQYF.

CDR3: CASGETGGVRGANVLTF. The CDR3 DNA follows: TGTGCCAGTGGGGAGACAGGGGGGGTTCGTGGGGCCAACGTCCTGACTTTC. The chain carries TRBV19 and TRBJ2-6; 9 nucleotides line up with TRBD1. J was trimmed by 3 bases and V by 8 bases; bases with no gene match: 11. The germline V gene has CDR1 LNHDA and CDR2 SQIVND (reference sequence). The CDR3 is 17 residues long.

In this sample, this clone turned up a few times. The V gene is TRBV19, the J gene TRBJ2-2; no reliable D call. CDR3 size: 13 residues. Germline CDR1 LNHDA, CDR2 SQIVND (reference sequence). Trimming stripped 9 bases from V and 3 bases from J, with 11 bases between. The CDR3 sequence is CASSEQHTGELFF. The CDR3 DNA follows: TGTGCCAGCTCGGAGCAGCACACCGGGGAGCTGTTTTTT.

This clone was counted a single time. The chain carries TRBV5-4 and TRBJ2-7; TRBD1 is a possible D gene (5 bases). Looked up from germline, CDR1 is SGHNT and CDR2 is YYREEE (reference sequence). The V end was cut by 4 bases, the J end by 0 bases, with 17 bases between. This CDR3 comprises 16 residues. The CDR3 reads CASSRPGRDASYEQYF. The CDR3, as DNA: TGTGCCAGCAGCCGGCCGGGCAGGGATGCCTCCTACGAGCAGTACTTC.